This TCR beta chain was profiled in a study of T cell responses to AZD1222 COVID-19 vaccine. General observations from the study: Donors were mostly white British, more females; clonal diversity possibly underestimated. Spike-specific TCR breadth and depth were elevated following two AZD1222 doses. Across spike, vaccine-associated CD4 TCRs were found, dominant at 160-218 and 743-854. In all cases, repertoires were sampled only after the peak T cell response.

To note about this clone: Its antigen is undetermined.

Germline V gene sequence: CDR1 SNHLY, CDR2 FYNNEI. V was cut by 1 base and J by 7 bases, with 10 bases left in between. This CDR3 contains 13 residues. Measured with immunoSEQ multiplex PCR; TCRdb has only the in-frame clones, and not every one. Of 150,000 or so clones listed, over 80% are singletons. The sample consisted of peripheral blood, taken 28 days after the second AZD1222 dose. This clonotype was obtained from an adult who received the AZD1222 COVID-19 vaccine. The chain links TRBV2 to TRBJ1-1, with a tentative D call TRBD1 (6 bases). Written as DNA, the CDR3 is TGTGCCAGCAGTGAAGTTGGGGGGCGTGAAGCTTTCTTT. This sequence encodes CASSEVGGREAFF.